This T cell receptor beta chain was captured in a study of blood T cell repertoires in COVID-19. Study background: Sites in the United States, Italy and Spain provided acute and convalescent COVID-19 samples. Nucleic acid was either cDNA or gDNA, and it came from T cells, B-cell-depleted T cells, or PBMCs.

In the source study's methods: Counts of nucleated cells, estimated from reference gene primer amplification, were obtained. TCRdb's copy holds only in-frame clones and misses some; the assay was immunoSEQ multiplex PCR. D and trimming come from the DNA, and the V and J calls and clone size come from that table. The table shows some 99,000 clones, with 84% occurring only once. Germline V lookup: CDR1 SEHNR, CDR2 FQNEAQ (reference sequence). CDR3 length equals 15 residues. Deletions cut 5 bases from V and 0 bases from J, with 11 bases between. The clonotype was recovered from a woman in her forties or fifties with acute or convalescent COVID-19. Sequencing input: peripheral blood. The rearrangement links TRBV7-9 to TRBJ1-3, with a weak D call TRBD1 (6 bases). CDR3 in DNA: TGTGCCAGCAGCCAAAAAGGGGGCTCTGGAAACACCATATATTTT. It yields the protein CASSQKGGSGNTIYF.